This record concerns one T cell receptor (beta chain) sequence. The source of the sample is a study of cytomegalovirus exposure and HLA in healthy donors. Per germline, CDR1 SGHDN and CDR2 FVKESK. CDR3 size: 15 residues. The V gene lost 2 bases and the J gene lost 7 bases, with 15 bases spanning the gap. Use of 60 Vbeta and 13 Jbeta primers characterized the PCR. Assay: immunoSEQ multiplex PCR; the TCRdb copy retains only in-frame clones and omits some. The sample has some 77,000 clones, 79% seen once. The chain is built from TRBV14 and TRBJ2-1; D is undetermined. The source is a woman aged 40 to 55 in good health and CMV-seropositive. Sequencing input: PBMCs. Written as DNA, the CDR3 is TGTGCCAGCAGCCAAAAGAGAGGTGAAGGAAATGAGCAGTTCTTC. Protein sequence: CASSQKRGEGNEQFF.